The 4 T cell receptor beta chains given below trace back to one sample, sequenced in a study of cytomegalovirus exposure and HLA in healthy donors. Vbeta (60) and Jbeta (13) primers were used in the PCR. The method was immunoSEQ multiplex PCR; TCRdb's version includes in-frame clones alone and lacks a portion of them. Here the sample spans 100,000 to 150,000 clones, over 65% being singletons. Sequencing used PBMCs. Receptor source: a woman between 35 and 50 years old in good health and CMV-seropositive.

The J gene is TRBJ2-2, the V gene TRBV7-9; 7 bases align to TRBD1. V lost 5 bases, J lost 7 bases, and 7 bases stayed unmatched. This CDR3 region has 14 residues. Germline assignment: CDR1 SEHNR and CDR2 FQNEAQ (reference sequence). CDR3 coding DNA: TGTGCCAGCAGCATCAAACAGGGGAACGGGGAGCTGTTTTTT. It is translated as CASSIKQGNGELFF.

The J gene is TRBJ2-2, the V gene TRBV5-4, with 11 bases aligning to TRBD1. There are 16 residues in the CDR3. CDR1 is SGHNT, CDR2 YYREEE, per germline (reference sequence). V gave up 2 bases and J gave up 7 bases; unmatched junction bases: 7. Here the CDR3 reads CASSLPGTGGFGELFF. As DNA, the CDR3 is TGTGCCAGCAGCTTACCCGGGACAGGGGGTTTCGGGGAGCTGTTTTTT.

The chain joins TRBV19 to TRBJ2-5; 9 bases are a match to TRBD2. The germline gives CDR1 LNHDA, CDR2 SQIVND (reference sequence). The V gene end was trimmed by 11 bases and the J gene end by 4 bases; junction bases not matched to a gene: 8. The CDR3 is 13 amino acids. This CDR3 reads CASGGRALETQYF. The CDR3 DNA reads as TGTGCCTCGGGCGGGAGGGCCTTAGAGACCCAGTACTTC.

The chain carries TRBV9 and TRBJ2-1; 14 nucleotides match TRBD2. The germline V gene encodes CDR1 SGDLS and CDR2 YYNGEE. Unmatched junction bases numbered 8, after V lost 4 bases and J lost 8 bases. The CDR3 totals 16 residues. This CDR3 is CASSPRPTSGGDEQFF. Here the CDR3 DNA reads TGTGCCAGCAGCCCACGCCCGACTAGCGGGGGGGATGAGCAGTTCTTC.